This T cell receptor beta chain was captured by sequencing in a study of cytotoxic CD8 clonotypes in ibrutinib-treated CLL. CDR1 is LNHDA, CDR2 SQIVND, per germline (reference sequence). CDR3 length: 16 residues. Trimming left V 1 base short and J 3 bases short, with 13 bases between. General observations from the study: Under treatment, the uncommon public clonotypes either contracted or remained stable. Lymph node repertoires were not studied, and sampling times were unmatched.

On this clone: Antigen unknown.

Only in-frame clones appear in the TCRdb table, and some are missing; sequencing was by immunoSEQ multiplex PCR. The sample holds 200,000 or so clones, 79% seen once. The sequence was collected from a human donor with chronic lymphocytic leukemia. The source was PBMCs, collected after 12 months of ibrutinib treatment. V gene TRBV19 combines with J gene TRBJ1-5; perhaps TRBD1 as D (5 bases). The DNA of the CDR3 is TGTGCCAGTAGTATAGCGGGGCCCGGATTCAATCAGCCCCAGCATTTT. It codes for CASSIAGPGFNQPQHF.